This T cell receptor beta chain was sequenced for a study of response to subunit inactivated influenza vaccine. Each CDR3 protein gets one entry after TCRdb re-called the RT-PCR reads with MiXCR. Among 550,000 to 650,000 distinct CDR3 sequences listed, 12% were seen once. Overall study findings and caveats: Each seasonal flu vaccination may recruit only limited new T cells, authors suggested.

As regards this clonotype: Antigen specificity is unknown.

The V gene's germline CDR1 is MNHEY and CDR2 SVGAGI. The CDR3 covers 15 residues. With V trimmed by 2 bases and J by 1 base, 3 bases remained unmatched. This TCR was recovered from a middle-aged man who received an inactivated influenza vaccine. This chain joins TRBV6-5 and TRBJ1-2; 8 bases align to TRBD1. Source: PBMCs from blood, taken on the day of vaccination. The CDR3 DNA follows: TGTGCCAGCAGTTACACGGACAGGGATAACTATGGCTACACCTTC. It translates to CASSYTDRDNYGYTF.